The clone carrying this T cell receptor beta chain was detected a few times. The antigen remains undetermined. The entry originates in a study of T-cell reconstitution after alpha-beta-depleted transplantation in children. The CDR3 spans 15 residues. Per the germline V gene, CDR1 is SNHLY and CDR2 is FYNNEI. Trimming pared 6 bases from V and 2 bases from J, leaving 17 bases between. For TCRbeta, the library was prepared with unique molecular identifiers. TCRdb itself ran the PCR reads through MiXCR, one entry per CDR3 protein. The data contain 450,000 to 550,000 distinct CDR3 sequences, approximately 10% of them singletons. Study-wide results and limits: T-cell numbers and diversity, one year after transplant, stemmed largely from T cells that were newly produced.

The V gene is TRBV2, the J gene TRBJ2-7; the D call may be TRBD1 or TRBD2 (5 bases each). This clonotype was obtained from a female patient under 10 years old who had a stem cell transplant for aplastic anemia, so the T cells may come from the graft donor. Sequencing used PBMCs, mostly from graft donor cells, obtained 180 days after TCRalphabeta/CD19-depleted stem cell transplant. The CDR3 region has the DNA TGTGCCAGCAGGCAGGGCCGGGGTGCTACCTACGAGCAGTACTTC. It is translated as CASRQGRGATYEQYF.